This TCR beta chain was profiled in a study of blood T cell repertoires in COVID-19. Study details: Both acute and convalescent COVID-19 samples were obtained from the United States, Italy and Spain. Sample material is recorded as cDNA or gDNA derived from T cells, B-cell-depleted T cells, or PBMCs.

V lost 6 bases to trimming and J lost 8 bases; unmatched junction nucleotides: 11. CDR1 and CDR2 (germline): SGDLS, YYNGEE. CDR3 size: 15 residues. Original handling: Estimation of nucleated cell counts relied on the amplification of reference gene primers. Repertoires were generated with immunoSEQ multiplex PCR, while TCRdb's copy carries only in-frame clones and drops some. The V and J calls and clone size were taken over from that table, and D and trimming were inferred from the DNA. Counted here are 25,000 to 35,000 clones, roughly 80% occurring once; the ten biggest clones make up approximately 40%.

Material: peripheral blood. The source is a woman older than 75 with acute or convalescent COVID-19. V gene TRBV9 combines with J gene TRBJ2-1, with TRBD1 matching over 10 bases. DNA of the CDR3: TGTGCCAGCACCCTACGGGACAGGGGAACGTATGAGCAGTTCTTC. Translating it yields CASTLRDRGTYEQFF. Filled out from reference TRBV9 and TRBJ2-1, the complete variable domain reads DSGVTQTPKHLITATGQRVTLRCSPRSGDLSVYWYQQSLDQGLQFLIQYYNGEERAKGNILERFSAQQFPDLHSELNLSSLELGDSALYFCASTLRDRGTYEQFFGPGTRLTVL.